This TCR beta chain came from a study of cytomegalovirus exposure and HLA in healthy donors. Both 60 Vbeta primers and 13 Jbeta primers went into the PCR. Using immunoSEQ multiplex PCR, the repertoire was profiled, and TCRdb retains in-frame clones only, with some absent. The sample contains some 60,000 clones, roughly 75% of which appear only once. There are 16 residues in the CDR3. Per the germline V gene, CDR1 is LNHDA and CDR2 is SQIVND (reference sequence). The ends were cut back, 1 base at V and 2 bases at J, with 12 bases in the middle. This clone was seen once. The specimen sequenced was PBMCs. The genes are TRBV19 and TRBJ2-1, with D perhaps matching TRBD2 (5 bases). This receptor was taken from a woman aged 25 to 39 in good health and CMV-seronegative. The CDR3 DNA reads as TGTGCCAGTAGTATAGTAACTAGTTGGGCCTACAATGAGCAGTTCTTC. Its translation is CASSIVTSWAYNEQFF.